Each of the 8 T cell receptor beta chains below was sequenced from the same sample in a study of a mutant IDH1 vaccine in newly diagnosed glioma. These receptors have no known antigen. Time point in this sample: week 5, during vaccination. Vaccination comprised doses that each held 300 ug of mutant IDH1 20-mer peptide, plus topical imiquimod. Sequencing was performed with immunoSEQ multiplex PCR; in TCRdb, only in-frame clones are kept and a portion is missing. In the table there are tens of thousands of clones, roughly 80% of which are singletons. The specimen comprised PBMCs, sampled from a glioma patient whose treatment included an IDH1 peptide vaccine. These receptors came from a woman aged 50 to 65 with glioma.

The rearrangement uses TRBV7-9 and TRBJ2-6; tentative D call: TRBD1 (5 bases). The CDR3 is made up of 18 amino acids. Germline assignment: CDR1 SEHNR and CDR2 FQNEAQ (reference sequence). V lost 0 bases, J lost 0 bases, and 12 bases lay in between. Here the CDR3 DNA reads TGTGCCAGCAGCTTAGCGGGTGACAGACACTCTGGGGCCAACGTCCTGACTTTC. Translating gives CASSLAGDRHSGANVLTF.

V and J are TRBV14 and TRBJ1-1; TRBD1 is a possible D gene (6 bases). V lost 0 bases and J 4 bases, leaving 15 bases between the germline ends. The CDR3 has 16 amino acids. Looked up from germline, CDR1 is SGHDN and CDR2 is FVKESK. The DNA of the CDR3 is TGTGCCAGCAGCCAAGAGGGGGGGCTTGGGGGCACTGAAGCTTTCTTT. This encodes CASSQEGGLGGTEAFF.

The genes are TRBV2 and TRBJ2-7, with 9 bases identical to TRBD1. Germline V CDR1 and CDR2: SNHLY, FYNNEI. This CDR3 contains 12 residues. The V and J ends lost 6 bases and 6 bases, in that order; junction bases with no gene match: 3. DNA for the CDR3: TGTGCCAGCAGAGGGACAGGGTCCGAGCAGTACTTC. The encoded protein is CASRGTGSEQYF.

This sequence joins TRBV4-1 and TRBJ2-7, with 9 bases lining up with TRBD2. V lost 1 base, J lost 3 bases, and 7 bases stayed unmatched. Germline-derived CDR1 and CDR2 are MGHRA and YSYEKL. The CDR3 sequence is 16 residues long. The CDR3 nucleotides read TGCGCCAGCAGCCAAGGAAGAGCTAGCGGGAACTACGAGCAGTACTTC. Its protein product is CASSQGRASGNYEQYF.

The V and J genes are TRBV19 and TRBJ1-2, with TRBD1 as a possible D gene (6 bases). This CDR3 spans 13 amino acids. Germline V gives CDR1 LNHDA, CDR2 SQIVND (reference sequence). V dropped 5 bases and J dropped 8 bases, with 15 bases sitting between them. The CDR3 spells CASSPRDNKGYTF. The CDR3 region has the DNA TGTGCCAGTAGTCCCCGGGACAATAAAGGCTACACCTTC.

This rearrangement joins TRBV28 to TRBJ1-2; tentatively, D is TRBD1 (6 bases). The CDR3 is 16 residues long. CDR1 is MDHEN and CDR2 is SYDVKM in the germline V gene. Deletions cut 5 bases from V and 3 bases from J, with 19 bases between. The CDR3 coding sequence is TGTGCCAGCAGTATTGCAGGGGCAAGGGATTACTATGGCTACACCTTC. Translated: CASSIAGARDYYGYTF.

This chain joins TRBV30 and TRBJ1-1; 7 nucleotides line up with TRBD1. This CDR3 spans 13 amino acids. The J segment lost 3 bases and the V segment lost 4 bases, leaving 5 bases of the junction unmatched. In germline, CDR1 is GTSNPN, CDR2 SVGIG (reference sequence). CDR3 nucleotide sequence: TGTGCCTGGACTTCGCAGGGGGACACTGAAGCTTTCTTT. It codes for CAWTSQGDTEAFF.

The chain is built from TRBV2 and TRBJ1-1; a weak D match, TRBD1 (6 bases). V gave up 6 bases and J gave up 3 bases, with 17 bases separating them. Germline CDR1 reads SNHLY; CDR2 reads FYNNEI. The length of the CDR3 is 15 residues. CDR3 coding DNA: TGTGCCAGCAGCGGGGAGGGGGGGGCTTACACTGAAGCTTTCTTT. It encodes CASSGEGGAYTEAFF.